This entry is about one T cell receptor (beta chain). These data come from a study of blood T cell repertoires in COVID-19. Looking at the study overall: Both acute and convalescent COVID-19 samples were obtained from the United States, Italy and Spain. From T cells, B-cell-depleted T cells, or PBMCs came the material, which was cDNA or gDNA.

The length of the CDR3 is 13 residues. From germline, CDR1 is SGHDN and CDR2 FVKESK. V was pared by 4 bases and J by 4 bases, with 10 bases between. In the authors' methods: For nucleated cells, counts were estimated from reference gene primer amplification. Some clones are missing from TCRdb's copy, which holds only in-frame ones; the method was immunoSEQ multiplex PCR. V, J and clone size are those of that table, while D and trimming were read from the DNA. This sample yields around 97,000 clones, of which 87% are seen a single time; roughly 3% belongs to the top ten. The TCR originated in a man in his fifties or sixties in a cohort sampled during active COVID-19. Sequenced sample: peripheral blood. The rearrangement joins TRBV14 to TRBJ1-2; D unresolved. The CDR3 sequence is CASSLGLFYGYTF. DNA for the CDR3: TGTGCCAGCAGCCTTGGGCTGTTCTATGGCTACACCTTC.